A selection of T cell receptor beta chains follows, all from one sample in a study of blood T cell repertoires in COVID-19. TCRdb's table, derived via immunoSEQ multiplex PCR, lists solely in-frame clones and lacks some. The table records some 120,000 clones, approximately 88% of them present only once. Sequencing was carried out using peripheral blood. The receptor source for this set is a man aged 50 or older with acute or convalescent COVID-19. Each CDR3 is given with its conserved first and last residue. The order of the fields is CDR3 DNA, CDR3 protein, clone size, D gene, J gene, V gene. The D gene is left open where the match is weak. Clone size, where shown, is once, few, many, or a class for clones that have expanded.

TGTGCCAGCAGACGTGAGGACTTATCCTACGAGCAGTACTTC | CASRREDLSYEQYF | NA | NA | TRBJ2-7 | TRBV5-4
TGTGCTAGTGGCCGAACCGGGACAGCCGGGGAGCTGTTTTTT | CASGRTGTAGELFF | NA | TRBD1 | TRBJ2-2 | TRBV12-5
TGTGCCAGCAGCCCCCTCGGGACAGGCTTCTACAATGAGCAGTTCTTC | CASSPLGTGFYNEQFF | NA | TRBD1 | TRBJ2-1 | TRBV5-6
TGTGCCACCAGCTCCGGGACTAGCGGGAGCACCGGGGAGCTGTTTTTT | CATSSGTSGSTGELFF | NA | TRBD2 | TRBJ2-2 | TRBV15
TGTGCCAGTAAGAGGCAGTTGAACACTGAAGCTTTCTTT | CASKRQLNTEAFF | NA | NA | TRBJ1-1 | TRBV19
TGTGCCAGCAGTCGACCCGGGGTGGACGAGCAGTACTTC | CASSRPGVDEQYF | NA | NA | TRBJ2-7 | TRBV12-3/TRBV12-4
TGTGCCAGCAGTTGGGGACTATACTACGAGCAGTACTTC | CASSWGLYYEQYF | NA | TRBD2 | TRBJ2-7 | TRBV12-3/TRBV12-4
TGTGCCAGCAGCGTCACTAGCGAATACAATGAGCAGTTCTTC | CASSVTSEYNEQFF | NA | TRBD2 | TRBJ2-1 | TRBV7-2
TGTGCCAGCAGCAGTAGGACTAGCGGGGTCAACACCGGGGAGCTGTTTTTT | CASSSRTSGVNTGELFF | NA | TRBD2 | TRBJ2-2 | TRBV11-3
TGTGCCAGCAGCTTGGCGGGGATTGCTAGCGGAGGTAACGAGCAGTACTTC | CASSLAGIASGGNEQYF | NA | TRBD2 | TRBJ2-7 | TRBV5-4
TGTGCCAGCAGTCCCTCGACAAATTCACCCCTCCACTTT | CASSPSTNSPLHF | NA | NA | TRBJ1-6 | TRBV12-3/TRBV12-4
TGTGCCAGCAGCTTAGGCCGGACAGCTCTGGGCTACACCTTC | CASSLGRTALGYTF | NA | NA | TRBJ1-2 | TRBV7-8
TGTGCCAGCAGTAAGACGCCGGACTCCGGCTACGAGCAGTACTTC | CASSKTPDSGYEQYF | NA | NA | TRBJ2-7 | TRBV27
TGCGCCAGCAGGGCGGGAGGAGCCAAAAACATTCAGTACTTC | CASRAGGAKNIQYF | NA | TRBD2 | TRBJ2-4 | TRBV10-2
TGTGCCAGCAGAAGGACAGGCGATAATTCACCCCTCCACTTT | CASRRTGDNSPLHF | NA | TRBD1 | TRBJ1-6 | TRBV4-2
TGTGCCAGCAGTACACGGACAGACAATGAGCAGTTCTTC | CASSTRTDNEQFF | few | NA | TRBJ2-1 | TRBV6-6
TGTGCCAGCAGCTTAGCAGAGGGCGGAAACACCATATATTTT | CASSLAEGGNTIYF | NA | NA | TRBJ1-3 | TRBV7-9
TGCGCCAGCAGCTCCCGCTCTCCGGGACTAGCGGGCACAGATACGCAGTATTTT | CASSSRSPGLAGTDTQYF | NA | TRBD2 | TRBJ2-3 | TRBV5-1
TGTGCCAGCAGCCAAGATAGAACTAGAAGTCGGGCGTTCTTC | CASSQDRTRSRAFF | NA | NA | TRBJ2-1 | TRBV4-2
TGTGCCAGCAGCTCTGGTCCGGGAGGGAGGAATGAGCAGTACTTC | CASSSGPGGRNEQYF | NA | TRBD2 | TRBJ2-7 | TRBV7-2
TGCGCCAGCAGCTTGATCGGGACTAGCGTTAACAATGAGCAGTTCTTC | CASSLIGTSVNNEQFF | NA | TRBD2 | TRBJ2-1 | TRBV5-1
TGTGCTAGTGGTTTGGTCCGGTACGAGCAGTACTTC | CASGLVRYEQYF | NA | NA | TRBJ2-7 | TRBV12-5
TGTGCCACCAGCAGAGGCCCCAGGGCTGGAAATTCACCCCTCCACTTT | CATSRGPRAGNSPLHF | NA | NA | TRBJ1-6 | TRBV15
TGTGCCACCCGCCCCACGGGGGGGGGAGGGAGCGATGAGCAGTTCTTC | CATRPTGGGGSDEQFF | NA | TRBD2 | TRBJ2-1 | TRBV24-1
TGTGCCAGCAGCTTACTCGGAGGGAAATCTGGAAACACCATATATTTT | CASSLLGGKSGNTIYF | NA | NA | TRBJ1-3 | TRBV11-2
TGTGCCAGCTCCCGGACTAGCGGGGCTGTGGGCTACGAGCAGTACTTC | CASSRTSGAVGYEQYF | NA | TRBD2 | TRBJ2-7 | TRBV7-6
TGTGCCAGCAGGGGCGACAGGAGGTCTGAAGCTTTCTTT | CASRGDRRSEAFF | NA | NA | TRBJ1-1 | TRBV6-5
TGTGCCAGCAGCACTCCCCCTGGGCCGATGAACACTGAAGCTTTCTTT | CASSTPPGPMNTEAFF | NA | NA | TRBJ1-1 | TRBV7-2